The T cell receptor beta chain under discussion was sequenced for a study of tumor and adjacent non-tumor tissue in lung cancer. At the level of the study: On average, productive TCRbeta reads reached about 4.17 million per sample.

The CDR3 is 14 residues long, ends included. Looked up from germline, CDR1 is SGHAT and CDR2 is FQNNGV. No cell sorting was done before RNA was extracted from the tissue. Between August and November 2014, newly diagnosed, chemotherapy-naive lung cancer patients underwent thoracic surgery in China. A modified ARM-PCR protocol with three rounds of nested PCR amplified TCRbeta. TCRdb re-called the multiplex PCR reads with MiXCR, one entry per CDR3 protein. The table lists around 210,000 distinct CDR3 sequences, about two thirds of them singletons. The study's findings and limits: Tumor TCR diversity, when higher, was linked to shorter survival.

A remark on this clonotype: Its antigen is unidentified. The limits of the CDR3 on the DNA are not certain, so only TCRdb's listed CDR3 is given.

The chain links TRBV11-2 to TRBJ1-1. The sample was lung tumor tissue. The TCR sequence derives from a man aged 60 to 69 with non-small cell lung cancer. The CDR3 loop is CVGSLVGRGTEASF.